This entry describes one T cell receptor (beta chain). CD8+ and CD4+ T cells were negatively isolated; TEMRA cells were FACS-enriched. An amount of RNA that ranged from roughly 0.45 to 1 ug was reverse transcribed with random hexamers. TCRdb re-analysed the immunoSEQ multiplex PCR reads in MiXCR, keeping a single row per CDR3 protein. The sample records about 300,000 distinct CDR3 sequences, about 89% being singletons. This entry comes from a study of CD8 T cells in Susac syndrome. This CDR3 contains 13 residues. Germline V gene data show CDR1 as SNHLY and CDR2 as FYNNEI. V lost 5 bases, J lost 5 bases, and 11 bases lay in between.

This receptor was obtained from a human donor with multiple sclerosis. J is TRBJ2-3 and V is TRBV2, with D maybe TRBD2 (5 bases). Sequenced material: CD8+ T cells from PBMCs. The CDR3 sequence is CASSPTAGDTQYF. The CDR3 nucleotides are TGTGCCAGCAGTCCTACCGCGGGAGATACGCAGTATTTT. The whole variable domain, remainder taken from reference TRBV2 and TRBJ2-3, is EPEVTQTPSHQVTQMGQEVILRCVPISNHLYFYWYRQILGQKVEFLVSFYNNEISEKSEIFDDQFSVERPDGSNFTLKIRSTKLEDSAMYFCASSPTAGDTQYFGPGTRLTVL.